This T cell receptor (beta chain) is drawn from a study of vaccination and CD4 T cells after COVID-19 (dated by TCRdb to 2022 to 2024). Some background on the complete study: SARS-CoV-2 positivity had been established in the convalescent patients by nasal swab PCR, and mild disease was recorded in under ten of these patients and severe disease in one. Culture stimuli were overlapping spike peptide pools from SARS-CoV-2 and from the common cold coronaviruses HCoV-NL63, HCoV-OC43 and HCoV-229E. In some eleven COVID-19 convalescent patients and a handful of infection-naive healthy vaccine recipients, researchers compared the spike-specific CD4+ TCR repertoire from before mRNA vaccination with the repertoire from after. Participants got two doses of the Pfizer-BioNTech BNT162b2 vaccine (n=8) or two doses of the Moderna mRNA-1273 vaccine (n=2). Post-COVID blood samples from convalescent patients were collected a median of 101 days after diagnosis, with a range of roughly 30 to 170 days. The convalescent cohort included six males and four females, with two Hispanic individuals, seven Caucasians, two Asians and one multiracial person. Post-vaccine blood samples were collected a median of approximately 77 days after the second vaccine dose, ranging from roughly 13 to 250 days. In control cultures, a CEFX viral epitope pool was used as positive control, an HIV-1 Nef peptide pool was used as negative control, or no peptide was added. Overall study results and their limits: In convalescent patients, a median around 90% of post-vaccine SARS-CoV-2-reactive clones were detected only after vaccination, suggesting vaccine-specific priming. Only a relatively small number of convalescent patients were included in the study, and early timepoints following natural infection were not analyzed. Although the median number of SARS-CoV-2-reactive clonotypes went up from some 23 after infection to 35 to 40 after vaccination, the increase was not significant. Nearly all vaccine-specific clones in convalescent patients (304 of 307) were mono-reactive for SARS-CoV-2 spike rather than cross-reactive with common cold coronaviruses.

The CDR3 sequence holds 13 residues, the cysteine and phenylalanine included. The CDR3 DNA has 39 bases and is translated from base 1. The germline V gene (reference sequence) supplies CDR1 WNHNN and CDR2 SYGVQD. The junction carries 12 bases between V and J, which are trimmed by 2 bases and 9 bases respectively. The treatment or condition label of this sample denotes: approximately 9-day PBMC culture with coronavirus spike peptide pools or control peptides (ViraFEST assay). The ViraFEST assay was used in the study, in which antigen-specific T cells were expanded with peptide pools and expanded clonotypes were subsequently identified by TCR sequencing. Positive SARS-CoV-2 PCR tests in the convalescent patients dated from March to December 2020, before Alpha, Beta and Delta variants emerged in the United States. Each well held 2.2 million or so PBMCs cultured with 9 to 10 ug/ml peptide pools in IMDM containing approximately 5% human AB serum and roughly 9 IU/ml IL-2. On days 3 and 7, half of the culture medium was replaced with fresh IL-2-containing medium. After 10 days of culture, CD4+ T cells were isolated by negative selection using the EasySep CD4+ T cell isolation kit. PBMCs were separated from whole blood using Ficoll-Paque Plus gradient centrifugation and then either used fresh or cryopreserved at -140C. Each culture condition was generally run in triplicate wells.

Comments on this clonotype: The specificity of this receptor is unknown. No qualities accompany the bases; no much larger clone lies one base away.

Libraries were built with PCR. DNA from cultured CD4+ T cells underwent TCR sequencing with the Oncomine TCR Beta short-read assay at the Johns Hopkins FTIC core. Genomic DNA was extracted from the cultured CD4+ T cells with the QIAamp micro DNA kit. Oncomine TCR Beta libraries made from cultured CD4+ T cells were pooled using unique dual indexes and sequenced on an Illumina iSeq 100. The original pipeline was this. Non-productive sequences were removed, and CDR3s that did not start with C, did not end with F or W, or were shorter than 7 amino acids were discarded. Antigen-specific clonotypes were identified using the MANAFEST web application through comparison of peptide-stimulated wells with reference and other culture wells. Positive clones required FDR below 0.05, an odds ratio above 5, and productive frequency above 0.1% in at least two of three replicate wells. Clonotypes that were significantly expanded in both SARS-CoV-2 spike wells and at least one common cold coronavirus spike condition were defined as cross-reactive. Using R version 3.6.1, CDR3 homology was evaluated through Levenshtein distances (stringdist) along with unrooted phylogenetic trees (ape). TCRdb's own reprocessing of the public reads used fastp at Q25 and MiXCR and kept productive beta chains. Entries that share a CDR3 protein sequence are merged under the most common genes and DNA. TCRdb, rather than the study authors, made the V and J calls. For this sample there are about 20,000 distinct CDR3 sequences; 29% appear just once. The leading ten clones occupy approximately 19% of the sample.

The TCR sequence derives from a human donor with COVID-19. The sequence is built from TRBV10-1 and TRBJ2-3; a tentative D call is TRBD1 (6 bases match). The sample taken for sequencing was cultured CD4+ T cells from blood. The CDR3 region reads CASSETGRETQYF. The bases read TGCGCCAGCAGTGAGACAGGGCGAGAAACGCAGTATTTT.